The clone carrying this T cell receptor (beta chain) appeared a few times. This sample also contains other DNA sequences that code for the same CDR3. Germline CDR1 SGHNT, CDR2 YYREEE (reference sequence). CDR3 size: 16 residues. Trimming at V came to 0 bases and at J to 1 base, leaving 0 bases not matched to a gene. These data come from a study of shared T cell receptors in the human thymus. Produced via immunoSEQ multiplex PCR; TCRdb's table is partial and in-frame only. The sample shows some 640,000 clones, roughly 86% of them seen only once. These records were also assigned to another study, of human thymus T cells.

The chain is built from TRBV5-4 and TRBJ2-3; 12 positions match TRBD2. This receptor was obtained from a boy under two years old with a congenital heart defect. What was sequenced was thymocytes. The CDR3 spells CASSLGLAGGTDTQYF. The DNA for the CDR3 is TGTGCCAGCAGCTTGGGACTAGCGGGAGGCACAGATACGCAGTATTTT.